Each of the 25 T cell receptor beta chains below was sequenced from the same sample in a study of T cell clones after liver transplantation. Only in-frame clones appear in the TCRdb table, and some are missing; sequencing was by immunoSEQ multiplex PCR. The data contain roughly 60,000 clones, 70% of them singletons. Sequenced material: CD4+ T cells from blood, taken at the roughly 15-month timepoint. These receptors were taken from a human patient who received a liver transplant. Some T cells may be provided by the graft donor.

This chain links TRBV7-2 with TRBJ2-1, with 10 bases fitting TRBD2. The germline CDR1 and CDR2 sequences are SGHTA and FQGNSA. The trim removed 4 bases at V and 3 bases at J, leaving 6 bases unmatched. CDR3 size: 16 residues. The CDR3 loop reads CASSSQGLANYNEQFF. As DNA, the CDR3 is TGTGCCAGCAGCTCACAGGGACTAGCGAACTACAATGAGCAGTTCTTC.

The count of this clone is one. The chain employs TRBV19 and TRBJ1-2; maybe TRBD1 (6 bases). The V gene lost 6 bases and the J gene lost 3 bases, with 14 bases spanning the gap. This CDR3 spans 14 amino acids. Germline CDR1 LNHDA, CDR2 SQIVND (reference sequence). This CDR3 is CASSQATGYYGYTF. The CDR3 DNA is TGTGCCAGTAGCCAAGCGACAGGCTACTATGGCTACACCTTC.

The gene calls are TRBV11-3 and TRBJ2-7; 8 nucleotides match TRBD1. CDR1 is SGHNT and CDR2 is YENEEA in the germline V gene. The trim removed 5 bases at V and 6 bases at J, leaving 6 bases unmatched. The CDR3 extends over 13 amino acids. Written as DNA, the CDR3 is TGTGCCAGCAGCGTACAGGGGGGCCTCGAGCAGTACGTC. It specifies CASSVQGGLEQYV.

This CDR3 is CASSRSTDTQYF. The DNA of the CDR3 is TGTGCCAGCAGCAGGAGCACAGATACGCAGTATTTT. The V call is TRBV6-1, the J call TRBJ2-3, with no clear D. CDR1 and CDR2 from the germline V gene are MNHNS and SASEGT. V was shortened by 6 bases and J by 0 bases, with 4 bases between the two germline ends. The CDR3 extends over 12 amino acids.

The count of this clone is one. The V call is TRBV6-5, the J call TRBJ1-3, with 8 bases lining up with TRBD1. The CDR3 is made up of 14 amino acids. The germline V gene has CDR1 MNHEY and CDR2 SVGAGI. With 6 bases clipped from V and 3 bases from J, the junction kept 4 bases outside the gene matches. CDR3 DNA: TGTGCCAGCAGGCGCGGACAGGGTGGAAACACCATATATTTT. Amino acids: CASRRGQGGNTIYF.

The rearrangement joins TRBV5-1 to TRBJ1-1; tentatively, D is TRBD1 (5 bases). Deletions cut 1 base from V and 1 base from J, with 5 bases between. The length of the CDR3 is 13 residues. Germline CDR1 SGHRS, CDR2 YFSETQ. In nucleotides, the CDR3 is TGCGCCAGCAGCTTGCAGGGGAACACTGAAGCTTTCTTT. Its protein is CASSLQGNTEAFF.

This sequence joins TRBV27 and TRBJ1-2, with TRBD1 matching over 7 bases. The CDR3 is made up of 14 amino acids. The V gene end was trimmed by 6 bases and the J gene end by 4 bases; junction bases not matched to a gene: 8. The germline V gene has CDR1 MNHEY and CDR2 SMNVEV (reference sequence). This CDR3 is CASSKGAGGYGYTF. The CDR3 DNA reads TGTGCCAGCAGCAAAGGGGCAGGGGGCTATGGCTACACCTTC.

V and J are TRBV7-8 and TRBJ2-2, with D unresolved. The V end was cut by 2 bases, the J end by 8 bases, with 12 bases between. This CDR3 spans 14 amino acids. Per germline, CDR1 SGHVS and CDR2 FQNEAQ. DNA for the CDR3: TGTGCCAGCAGCTTATATACCGTCGGGGGGGAGCTGTTTTTT. It translates to CASSLYTVGGELFF.

The chain has TRBV6-1 and TRBJ2-2; D possibly matches TRBD1 or TRBD2 (5 bases each). V was pared by 5 bases and J by 8 bases, with 15 bases between. Germline V lookup: CDR1 MNHNS, CDR2 SASEGT. This CDR3 is 14 amino acids long. The CDR3 DNA reads TGTGCCAGCAGTCCCCGGAGAGGGGATGGGGAGCTGTTTTTT. Encoded protein: CASSPRRGDGELFF.

This chain uses TRBV27 with TRBJ2-4; 9 bases are a match to TRBD1. Germline-derived CDR1 and CDR2 are MNHEY and SMNVEV (reference sequence). Germline trimming cut 5 bases from V and 7 bases from J; bases unmatched to any gene: 6. The length of the CDR3 is 14 residues. CDR3 amino acids: CASSPGQGRNIQYF. CDR3 sequence (DNA): TGTGCCAGCAGTCCGGGACAGGGAAGGAACATTCAGTACTTC.

This clone has just one count. This chain links TRBV7-9 with TRBJ1-1; 8 nucleotides match TRBD1. The ends lost 1 base at V and 4 bases at J; junction bases unmatched: 5. The CDR3 has 15 amino acids. CDR1 and CDR2 from the germline V gene are SEHNR and FQNEAQ (reference sequence). CDR3 residues: CASSLEGTGGTEAFF. In DNA form, the CDR3 reads TGTGCCAGCAGCTTAGAAGGGACAGGAGGCACTGAAGCTTTCTTT.

The genes are TRBV7-8 and TRBJ2-3, with TRBD1 identical over 10 bases. The CDR3 is made up of 17 amino acids. The V gene end was trimmed by 1 base and the J gene end by 1 base; junction bases not matched to a gene: 5. CDR1 SGHVS and CDR2 FQNEAQ come from the germline V gene. The CDR3 DNA follows: TGTGCCAGCAGCTTAGAAGACAGGGGGCCTGGCACAGATACGCAGTATTTT. Its translation is CASSLEDRGPGTDTQYF.

The chain is built from TRBV5-1 and TRBJ2-3, with D unresolved. CDR1 is SGHRS, CDR2 YFSETQ, per germline. This CDR3 is 12 amino acids long. V lost 5 bases and J lost 0, with 4 bases in between. In DNA, the CDR3 is TGCGCCAGCAGGACTAGCACAGATACGCAGTATTTT. Translated: CASRTSTDTQYF. Full variable domain (outside the CDR3, taken from reference TRBV5-1 and TRBJ2-3): KAGVTQTPRYLIKTRGQQVTLSCSPISGHRSVSWYQQTPGQGLQFLFEYFSETQRNKGNFPGRFSGRQFSNSRSEMNVSTLELGDSALYLCASRTSTDTQYFGPGTRLTVL.

CDR3 in DNA: TGTGCCATCAGTGAGACATTACAGGGGCCCCAGCATTTT. Its translation is CAISETLQGPQHF. The chain employs TRBV10-3 and TRBJ1-5; tentative D call: TRBD1 (6 bases). The V gene's germline CDR1 is ENHRY and CDR2 SYGVKD. The ends were cut back, 2 bases at V and 9 bases at J, with 11 bases in the middle. The CDR3 runs to 13 residues.

V is TRBV7-7 and J is TRBJ2-2; a weak D match, TRBD2 (5 bases). The CDR3 is 15 residues long. Germline CDR1 and CDR2: SSHAT and FNYEAQ (reference sequence). V was pared by 2 bases and J by 4 bases, with 11 bases between. The DNA of the CDR3 is TGTGCCAGCAGCTTAAATCCCGCGGGCACCGGGGAGCTGTTTTTT. Translated: CASSLNPAGTGELFF.

J is TRBJ2-7 and V is TRBV29-1; no clear D. The V end lost 2 bases, the J end lost 6 bases, and 8 bases lay between the germline ends. Germline V gives CDR1 SQVTM, CDR2 ANQGSEA. The CDR3 is 11 amino acids. CDR3 coding DNA: TGCAGCGTTGAATGGTTAGGCGAGCAGTACGTC. This codes for CSVEWLGEQYV.

The chain carries TRBV7-2 and TRBJ2-3; perhaps TRBD2 as D (5 bases). The CDR3 sequence is 12 residues long. Germline CDR1 reads SGHTA; CDR2 reads FQGNSA. The V and J ends lost 2 bases and 11 bases respectively, with 11 bases between them. CDR3 residues: CASSLREGLQYF. For the CDR3, the DNA is TGTGCCAGCAGCTTACGGGAAGGTCTGCAGTATTTT.

The V and J genes are TRBV5-1 and TRBJ2-3; 7 bases are a match to TRBD1. The V segment lost 0 bases and the J segment 6 bases; nucleotides outside the gene matches: 4. The germline V gene encodes CDR1 SGHRS and CDR2 YFSETQ. The CDR3 has 14 residues. The CDR3 loop reads CASSLAAGGDTQYF. Here the CDR3 DNA reads TGCGCCAGCAGCTTGGCTGCAGGGGGTGATACGCAGTATTTT.

The chain has TRBV5-4 and TRBJ1-5; D is unclear. CDR3 size: 13 residues. V was trimmed by 0 bases and J by 7 bases, leaving 8 bases between them. From germline, CDR1 is SGHNT and CDR2 YYREEE (reference sequence). The CDR3 loop is CASSLGEGQPQHF. The CDR3 DNA is TGTGCCAGCAGCTTGGGTGAGGGCCAGCCCCAGCATTTT.

The chain has TRBV11-2 and TRBJ1-2; D is unresolved. Germline CDR1 and CDR2: SGHAT and FQNNGV. This CDR3 has 12 amino acids. With 5 bases removed from V and 3 bases from J, the gap between germline ends came to 7 bases. The CDR3 spells CASSASDYGYTF. The CDR3 DNA follows: TGTGCCAGCAGCGCGTCCGACTATGGCTACACCTTC.

This clone showed up just a few times. The chain is built from TRBV5-1 and TRBJ1-2; no clear D. Per the germline V gene, CDR1 is SGHRS and CDR2 is YFSETQ. The V end was cut by 0 bases, the J end by 4 bases, with 10 bases between. This CDR3 region has 14 residues. CDR3: CASSLAGTSYGYTF. CDR3 coding DNA: TGCGCCAGCAGCTTGGCTGGTACCTCCTATGGCTACACCTTC. The complete variable domain, with remaining parts taken from reference TRBV5-1 and TRBJ1-2, reads KAGVTQTPRYLIKTRGQQVTLSCSPISGHRSVSWYQQTPGQGLQFLFEYFSETQRNKGNFPGRFSGRQFSNSRSEMNVSTLELGDSALYLCASSLAGTSYGYTFGSGTRLTVV.

V is TRBV7-9 and J is TRBJ2-7; 8 bases map to TRBD1. Germline-derived CDR1 and CDR2 are SEHNR and FQNEAQ (reference sequence). J lost 2 bases, V lost 4 bases, and 7 bases had no gene match. The CDR3 consists of 15 residues. The CDR3 reads CASSSGQGWAYEQYF. As DNA, the CDR3 is TGTGCCAGCAGCTCAGGACAGGGATGGGCCTACGAGCAGTACTTC.

A note on this clone: This sample includes further DNA sequences coding for the same CDR3. The chain has TRBV28 and TRBJ1-1; D ambiguous. The germline V gene encodes CDR1 MDHEN and CDR2 SYDVKM. V was pared by 4 bases and J by 0 bases, with 6 bases between. The length of the CDR3 is 13 residues. The CDR3 DNA reads TGTGCCAGCAGTTCCCACATGAACACTGAAGCTTTCTTT. It codes for CASSSHMNTEAFF.

The genes are TRBV6-1 and TRBJ1-5; D may be TRBD1 (6 bases). The CDR3 has 17 residues. Trimming left V 1 base short and J 4 bases short, with 17 bases between. Looked up from germline, CDR1 is MNHNS and CDR2 is SASEGT. CDR3: CASSEVRTVTINQPQHF. The CDR3 region has the DNA TGTGCCAGCAGTGAAGTGCGGACAGTTACTATAAATCAGCCCCAGCATTTT.

There are a few counts of this clone. The chain is built from TRBV23-1 and TRBJ2-6; D is perhaps TRBD1 (6 bases). TRBV23-1 is placed among ORFs of uncertain function. With 4 bases removed from V and 2 bases from J, the gap between germline ends came to 18 bases. CDR3 length equals 18 residues. The CDR3 is CASSLLGTPIAGANVLTF. The CDR3 bases are TGCGCCAGCAGTCTCCTAGGGACACCTATTGCTGGGGCCAACGTCCTGACTTTC.